Sequencing of this T cell receptor (beta chain) was carried out in a study of neurological immune-mediated disorders. General study results and limits: In HTLV-1-associated myelopathy, TCR clonal expansion was greatest, whereas multiple sclerosis had the least, falling below healthy controls.

The authors made cDNA by 5'RACE with 10-nucleotide random UMIs. Per sequencing run, 15-18 subjects together gave over 170 million TCR-beta sequences. TCRdb recomputed calls from the 5' RACE reads with MiXCR, one row per CDR3 protein. The data contain tens of thousands of distinct CDR3 sequences, 2% to 3% of them singletons. This clonotype appeared many times. As yet, its antigen is unknown. The CDR3 contains 13 residues. Trimming took 5 bases from V and 8 from J, leaving 13 bases between them. Per the germline V gene, CDR1 is SEHNR and CDR2 is FQNEAQ (reference sequence). The sample comprised PBMCs. The rearrangement links TRBV7-9 to TRBJ2-1; D tentatively reads TRBD1 or TRBD2 (5 bases each). The TCR comes from a woman in her thirties with multiple sclerosis. DNA for the CDR3: TGTGCCAGCAGCCCTCCGGGGCGGGATGAGCAGTTCTTC. It yields the protein CASSPPGRDEQFF.